A single sample gave rise to the 3 T cell receptor beta chains below, sequenced in a study of shared clonotypes between healthy human individuals. The method was immunoSEQ multiplex PCR; TCRdb's version includes in-frame clones alone and lacks a portion of them. The table includes about 2.4 million clones, under 95% detected once. The sequencing input was naive CD4+ T cells from PBMCs. Sample subset: CD45RA+ positively selected. The receptors were gathered from a man aged 18 to 30 in good health. Some clones in this sample may be carry-over from other donors' samples.

In regard to this clone: Other DNA sequences from this sample encode an identical CDR3 as well. The genes are TRBV6-5 and TRBJ2-2; TRBD1 matches at 7 bases. The V gene's germline CDR1 is MNHEY and CDR2 SVGAGI. The V and J ends lost 5 bases and 5 bases, in that order; junction bases with no gene match: 5. The CDR3 totals 14 residues. The CDR3 protein is CASSRTGGTGELFF. CDR3 nucleotide sequence: TGTGCCAGCAGTCGGACAGGAGGAACCGGGGAGCTGTTTTTT.

This clone has only one observation. The chain is built from TRBV5-4 and TRBJ2-3; D possibly corresponds to TRBD1 (6 bases). There are 14 residues in the CDR3. The germline V gene encodes CDR1 SGHNT and CDR2 YYREEE (reference sequence). The V end was cut by 0 bases, the J end by 5 bases, with 10 bases between. Here the CDR3 reads CASSLETGVDTQYF. CDR3 nucleotide sequence: TGTGCCAGCAGCTTGGAGACAGGAGTAGATACGCAGTATTTT. The entire variable domain, with the rest obtained from reference TRBV5-4 and TRBJ2-3, is as follows: ETGVTQSPTHLIKTRGQQVTLRCSSQSGHNTVSWYQQALGQGPQFIFQYYREEENGRGNFPPRFSGLQFPNYSSELNVNALELDDSALYLCASSLETGVDTQYFGPGTRLTVL.

The rearrangement joins TRBV28 to TRBJ2-7; TRBD1 or TRBD2 may be the D gene (5 bases each). From germline, CDR1 is MDHEN and CDR2 SYDVKM. Trimming took off 6 bases at V and 1 base at J, with 16 bases between the two ends. The CDR3 spans 15 residues. This CDR3 reads CASRVGAEGSYEQYF. As DNA, the CDR3 is TGTGCCAGCAGGGTAGGGGCCGAGGGGTCCTACGAGCAGTACTTC.